A selection of T cell receptor beta chains follows, all from one sample in a study of cytomegalovirus exposure and HLA in healthy donors. The repertoire was sequenced with immunoSEQ multiplex PCR; TCRdb's copy has only in-frame clones and lacks some. Here the sample spans about 200,000 clones, more than 80% being singletons. Input material: PBMCs. These receptors were taken from a young man in good health and CMV-seronegative. CDR3s include the opening cysteine and the closing phenylalanine or tryptophan.

V gene	J gene	CDR3 protein
TRBV7-9	TRBJ2-3	CASSPELTDTQYF
TRBV9	TRBJ2-5	CASSVASGGQETQYF
TRBV7-9	TRBJ2-1	CASSHSPSGDPYNEQFF
TRBV5-6	TRBJ2-7	CASSKQVSSYEQYF
TRBV2	TRBJ2-3	CASSEAPRLAGKDTQYF
TRBV7-8	TRBJ2-1	CASSFPGNEQFF
TRBV7-6	TRBJ2-2	CASRPDSVAGELFF
TRBV4-2	TRBJ1-2	CASSQVETGGINYGYTF
TRBV7-2	TRBJ2-3	CASRSTSTDTQYF
TRBV5-4	TRBJ1-6	CASSLAGSSYNSPLHF
TRBV9	TRBJ1-3	CASSLFSGTGTPKLSGNTIYF
TRBV5-1	TRBJ2-2	CASSLQGAAGELFF
TRBV25-1	TRBJ2-5	CASSEFSEPLKETQYF
TRBV15	TRBJ1-3	CATIGGRGNTIYF
TRBV19	TRBJ2-5	CASSMYRETQYF
TRBV28	TRBJ1-3	CASSDGGVAAFGNTIYF
TRBV6-1	TRBJ1-2	CASSEVPVYGYTF
TRBV7-9	TRBJ2-3	CASRGLAGESSTDTQYF
TRBV29-1	TRBJ1-2	CSVALYPGQSYGYTF
TRBV29-1	TRBJ2-7	CSVEDQVDRRYF
TRBV29-1	TRBJ1-1	CSVGVTEAFF
TRBV11-2	TRBJ2-7	CASSSLTGKRFSYEQYF
TRBV7-2	TRBJ1-4	CASSKQGAEEKLFF
TRBV7-9	TRBJ2-3	CSSSHWGRGDEDTQYF
TRBV7-9	TRBJ1-1	CASSPPRQLEAFF
TRBV4-1	TRBJ2-2	CASSQPVNTGELFF
TRBV14	TRBJ2-5	CASSRAGGAVGETQYF
TRBV2	TRBJ1-3	CASTPDGVSGNTIYF
TRBV27	TRBJ1-1	CASRRAGVVNTEAFF
TRBV4-1	TRBJ2-7	CASSQLQLPSYEQYF
TRBV6-1	TRBJ1-4	CASSELTAGTGGEKLFF
TRBV7-9	TRBJ2-5	CSSSSPGVRNQETQYF